This record covers a single T cell receptor (beta chain). Its antigen remains unknown. The ends were cut back, 4 bases at V and 5 bases at J, with 12 bases in the middle. Looked up from germline, CDR1 is SGHNT and CDR2 is YYREEE (reference sequence). The CDR3 is made up of 14 amino acids. CD4+ T cells from unexposed donors were obtained before the COVID-19 pandemic (2011-2018). CD4+ T cells were isolated from the cells after 10 days of culture. The data are from a study of CD4 T cells in relation to SARS-CoV-2 and coronaviruses. Study information: PBMCs were cultured with antigen for over nine days before TCR beta sequencing. Study outcomes and limitations: Pre-pandemic and post-infection samples never came from the same donor.

The repertoire was sequenced with immunoSEQ multiplex PCR; TCRdb's copy has only in-frame clones and lacks some. This sample carries some 30,000 clones, over 65% of them seen once, and the ten largest clones take 20% to 25%. Sample: CD4+ T cells from PBMCs, cultured in vitro. The V gene is TRBV5-4, the J gene TRBJ1-4; D gene uncertain. The TCR was taken from a human donor in good health. The CDR3 protein is CASSAGVVNEKLFF. The CDR3 DNA is TGTGCCAGCAGCGCCGGGGTGGTGAATGAAAAACTGTTTTTT.